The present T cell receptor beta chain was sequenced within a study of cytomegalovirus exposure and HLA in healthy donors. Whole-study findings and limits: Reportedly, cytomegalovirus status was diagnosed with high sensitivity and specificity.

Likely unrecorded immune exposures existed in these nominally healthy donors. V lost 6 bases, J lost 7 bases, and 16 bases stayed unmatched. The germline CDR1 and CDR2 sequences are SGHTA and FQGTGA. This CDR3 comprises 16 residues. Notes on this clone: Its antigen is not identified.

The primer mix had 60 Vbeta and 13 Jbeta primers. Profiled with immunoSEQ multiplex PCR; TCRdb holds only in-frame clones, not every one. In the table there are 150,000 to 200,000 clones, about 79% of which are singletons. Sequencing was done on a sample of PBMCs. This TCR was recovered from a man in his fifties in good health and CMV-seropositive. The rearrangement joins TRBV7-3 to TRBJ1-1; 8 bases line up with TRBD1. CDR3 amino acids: CASSYLPPGQGSEAFF. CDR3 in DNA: TGTGCCAGCAGTTATCTTCCCCCCGGACAGGGCAGTGAAGCTTTCTTT.